This is a list of T cell receptor beta chains from one sample in a study of post-analysis software for immune sequencing data. TCRdb called the PCR reads again in MiXCR, with one record for every CDR3 protein. The sample lists roughly 700,000 distinct CDR3 sequences; around 27% were seen once. The sample consisted of blood. Receptors were obtained from a girl aged 5-17 years with multiple sclerosis. Each CDR3 is given with its conserved first and last residue. D genes are given only for firm matches. Clone size is stated in some rows and not others, as once, few, many or a class when expanded.

TRBJ2-5 | few | . | TRBV11-2 | TGTGCCAGCAGCCTGACACCGCGACAGACCCAGTACTTC | CASSLTPRQTQYF
TRBJ2-5 | . | . | TRBV24-1 | TGTGCCACCAGTGATGACCCCTCGGAGACCCAGTACTTC | CATSDDPSETQYF
TRBJ2-6 | . | . | TRBV6-5 | TGTGCCAGCAGCCCCTTTGGGGTCTCTGGGGCCAACGTCCTGACTTTC | CASSPFGVSGANVLTF
TRBJ2-7 | many | TRBD1 | TRBV12-3/TRBV12-4 | TGTGCCAGCAGTTTATTGTCGGGACAGGGTTTCTACGAGCAGTACTTC | CASSLLSGQGFYEQYF
TRBJ2-7 | many | TRBD2 | TRBV5-1 | TGCGCCAGCAGCTTCTATAGCGGGAGGAGCTCCTACGAGCAGTACTTC | CASSFYSGRSSYEQYF
TRBJ2-7 | . | TRBD1 | TRBV4-3 | TGCGCCAGCAGCCAAGACCAGGGGGTGTACGAGCAGTACTTC | CASSQDQGVYEQYF
TRBJ2-7 | few | TRBD1 | TRBV15 | TGTGCCACCAGCAGAGATCTGGCCGGACAGGGTAAGAAGTCCTACGAGCAGTACTTC | CATSRDLAGQGKKSYEQYF
TRBJ2-3 | once | TRBD2 | TRBV5-5 | TGTGCCGGCAGCCGGGGACTAGCGGGGGGGATAGATACGCAGTATTTT | CAGSRGLAGGIDTQYF
TRBJ1-2 | . | TRBD1 | TRBV27 | TGTGCCAGCAGTTACACAGGGGACCTATATGGCTACACCTTC | CASSYTGDLYGYTF
TRBJ2-3 | few | TRBD1 | TRBV5-1 | TGCGCCAGCCGCGGAGGTTCGGGACAGGGGCACAATACGCAGTATTTT | CASRGGSGQGHNTQYF
TRBJ1-5 | . | TRBD1 | TRBV28 | TGTGCCAGCAGACTCGGGACAGGGGGGTGGCAGCCCCAGCATTTT | CASRLGTGGWQPQHF
TRBJ2-1 | few | . | TRBV5-1 | TGCGCCAGTGCGACTATATACAATGAGCAGTTCTTC | CASATIYNEQFF
TRBJ1-3 | . | . | TRBV7-7 | TGTGCCAGCAGGCCCGCGACTGGAAACACCATATATTTT | CASRPATGNTIYF
TRBJ2-7 | . | . | TRBV6-1 | TGTGCCAGCAGTGAAGGTCGGTTGACGATTGCCTACGAGCAGTACTTC | CASSEGRLTIAYEQYF
TRBJ1-1 | few | . | TRBV7-2 | TGTGCCAGCAGCTCGAACCCGGGCCCCGACACTGAAGCTTTCTTT | CASSSNPGPDTEAFF
TRBJ2-4 | . | . | TRBV12-3/TRBV12-4 | TGTGCCAGCAGCCACGGGACCCGAGGGAACATTCAGTACTTC | CASSHGTRGNIQYF
TRBJ1-1 | once | . | TRBV6-1 | TGTGCCAGCAGTAACATCCCCCTTGATAGTGAAGCTTTCTTT | CASSNIPLDSEAFF
TRBJ2-1 | many | . | TRBV9 | TGTGCCAGCAGCGGCAATGAGCAGTTCTTC | CASSGNEQFF
TRBJ1-2 | few | . | TRBV27 | TGTGCCAGCAGTTCAGGGGCAGGAGACTATGGCTACACCTTC | CASSSGAGDYGYTF
TRBJ2-5 | . | . | TRBV7-2 | TGTGCCAGCAGCTTAGTCGCACTAGAGACCCAGTACTTC | CASSLVALETQYF
TRBJ2-1 | few | TRBD1 | TRBV24-1 | TGTGCCACCAGTGATGAAGGGGGCTATCGCTACAATGAGCAGTTCTTC | CATSDEGGYRYNEQFF
TRBJ2-1 | . | . | TRBV6-2/TRBV6-3 | TGTGCCAGCAGCCTCCTTTTTCCGGCAGTCCCCACCTACAATGAGCAGTTCTTC | CASSLLFPAVPTYNEQFF
TRBJ1-6 | . | . | TRBV12-3/TRBV12-4 | TGTGCCAGCAGTTACGGGGCTTTGGGATTACCCCTCCACTTT | CASSYGALGLPLHF
TRBJ2-1 | few | TRBD2 | TRBV29-1 | TGCAGCGTTGAGGTGGGACTAGCGGGGGGGAGCTCCTACAATGAGCAGTTCTTC | CSVEVGLAGGSSYNEQFF
TRBJ2-5 | . | . | TRBV29-1 | TGCAGCGTTCAGGGTCCCCAATCCTACGACCAGTACTTC | CSVQGPQSYDQYF
TRBJ1-4 | . | . | TRBV29-1 | TGCAGCGTTGAGGAGGACGGCAAAAATGAAAAACTGTTTTTT | CSVEEDGKNEKLFF
TRBJ2-1 | few | . | TRBV7-2 | TGTGCCAGCAGCAGGGACGCGGGTGAGCAGTTCTTC | CASSRDAGEQFF
TRBJ1-2 | . | . | TRBV7-2 | TGTGCCAGCAGCCCCTGGACAGAAAACTATGGCTACACCTTC | CASSPWTENYGYTF
TRBJ2-5 | few | TRBD2 | TRBV20-1 | TGCAGTGCTAGAGCGGGGGGGACCCAGTACTTC | CSARAGGTQYF
TRBJ2-5 | few | TRBD2 | TRBV5-6 | TGTGCCAGCAGCTGGAGGACTAGCGGGAGCCGGGAGACCCAGTACTTC | CASSWRTSGSRETQYF
TRBJ2-7 | . | TRBD2 | TRBV16 | TGTGCCAGCAGTCATGGCCCTAGCGGGTCTTACAATGAGCAGTACTTC | CASSHGPSGSYNEQYF
TRBJ2-6 | . | . | TRBV7-2 | TGTGCCAGCAGCTTAGACCCGCTAAGCTCTGGGGCCGACGTCCTGACTTTC | CASSLDPLSSGADVLTF
TRBJ2-3 | few | TRBD2 | TRBV6-1 | TGTGCCAGCACCCTTAGCGGGAGGGCCTCCGGTGGGACAGATACGCAGTATTTT | CASTLSGRASGGTDTQYF
TRBJ2-5 | few | . | TRBV6-1 | TGTGCCAGCAGTGAATCAGGGGCCGACGACCAGTACTTC | CASSESGADDQYF
TRBJ2-7 | . | TRBD1 | TRBV7-2 | TGTGCCAGCAGCCCGCGACTGAGGGGGCACGAGCAGTACTTC | CASSPRLRGHEQYF
TRBJ2-5 | . | TRBD2 | TRBV10-3 | TGTGCCATCAGTGAGTCGCCGGGAGGGGCAGAGACCCAGTACTTC | CAISESPGGAETQYF
TRBJ1-5 | . | . | TRBV7-2 | TGTGCCAGCAGCCGTGTCAATAGCAATCAGCCCCAGCATTTT | CASSRVNSNQPQHF
TRBJ2-6 | few | . | TRBV20-1 | TGCAGTGCTCACCCAGCAAACGGGGCCAACGTCCTGACTTTC | CSAHPANGANVLTF
TRBJ1-5 | . | . | TRBV6-1 | TGTGCCAGCAGTGGGGAGAGGTTCCAGCCCCAGCATTTT | CASSGERFQPQHF
TRBJ1-2 | . | . | TRBV12-3/TRBV12-4 | TGTGCCAGCAGTTTAAGAGGGCAGACACACTATGGCTACACCTTC | CASSLRGQTHYGYTF
TRBJ2-1 | . | TRBD2 | TRBV4-3 | TGCGCCAGCAGCCAGATAGCGGGAAGGGACTACAATGAGCAGTTCTTC | CASSQIAGRDYNEQFF
TRBJ2-7 | many | . | TRBV24-1 | TGTGCCACCACTCCACCTCGCTGCGAGCAGTACTTC | CATTPPRCEQYF
TRBJ2-3 | . | . | TRBV10-3 | TGTGCCATCCGGGTGGTTGTGTCCGTCCCAGATACGCAGTATTTT | CAIRVVVSVPDTQYF
TRBJ2-7 | . | TRBD1 | TRBV10-3 | TGTGTCATCAGTGAGTCTGGACAGGGCTACGAGCAGTACTTC | CVISESGQGYEQYF
TRBJ2-1 | . | TRBD2 | TRBV5-6 | TGTGCCAGCAGCCGATCAGCGGGGTGCTATGAGCAGTTCTTC | CASSRSAGCYEQFF
TRBJ1-2 | many | . | TRBV29-1 | TGCAGCGTTATTGGTGGGCACGCGACTAACTATGGCTACACCTTC | CSVIGGHATNYGYTF
TRBJ2-2 | . | . | TRBV28 | TGTGCCAGCAGGCGTCTGATGGACGGCTACACCGGGAAGCTGTTTTTT | CASRRLMDGYTGKLFF
TRBJ1-4 | . | TRBD1 | TRBV25-1 | TGTGCCAGCAGTGAACGGGGTACAGGGGAAAAGCTGTTTTTT | CASSERGTGEKLFF
TRBJ2-3 | few | . | TRBV29-1 | TGCAGCGTTATGTTAGCCCGGGGAGAAGATACGCAGTATTTT | CSVMLARGEDTQYF
TRBJ2-7 | . | . | TRBV7-2 | TGTGCCAGCAGCTCGGCCGGGATAATAGTCTACGAGCAGTACTTC | CASSSAGIIVYEQYF
TRBJ2-6 | . | TRBD1 | TRBV27 | TGTGCCAGCAGTAGACAGGGGGCAAGAGGGGCCAACGTCCTGACTTTC | CASSRQGARGANVLTF